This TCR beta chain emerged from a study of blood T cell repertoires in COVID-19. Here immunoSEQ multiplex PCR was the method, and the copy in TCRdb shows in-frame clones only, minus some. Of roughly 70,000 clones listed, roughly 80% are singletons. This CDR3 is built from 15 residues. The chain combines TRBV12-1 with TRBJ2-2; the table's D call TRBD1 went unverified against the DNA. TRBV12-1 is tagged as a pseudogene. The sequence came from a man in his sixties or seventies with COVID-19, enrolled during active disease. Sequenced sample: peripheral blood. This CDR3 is CASSSSGQITGELFF. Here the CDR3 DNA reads TGTGCCAGCAGCTCGTCGGGACAGATCACCGGGGAGCTGTTTTTT.